This TCR beta chain originates from a study of shared clonotypes between healthy human individuals. Points from the study as a whole: It was anticipated that sequencing depth would influence how many clonotypes donors shared. Generally, estimated richness proved larger in naive subsets than it did in memory subsets.

Germline V gene sequence: CDR1 SGHTA, CDR2 FQGNSA. There are 13 residues in the CDR3. With 3 bases removed from V and 1 base from J, the gap between germline ends came to 7 bases. A note on this clone: Its antigen is unknown. Distinct nucleotide sequences in the sample also encode this CDR3.

Within Nashville, Tennessee resided all donors, each a Caucasian adult. Profiled with immunoSEQ multiplex PCR; TCRdb holds only in-frame clones, not every one. In the table there are a few million clones, around 93% of which are singletons. The receptor comes from a man between 18 and 35 years old in good health. Some clones in this sample may be carry-over from other donors' samples. The sample comprised naive CD4+ T cells from PBMCs. Subset indicated: CD45RA+ positively selected. The rearrangement links TRBV7-2 to TRBJ2-7, with D perhaps matching TRBD2 (6 bases). CDR3 DNA: TGTGCCAGCAGCTTGGGGAGGTCCTACGAGCAGTACTTC. Amino acid sequence: CASSLGRSYEQYF. The full variable domain, its missing parts supplied by reference TRBV7-2 and TRBJ2-7, is GAGVSQSPSNKVTEKGKDVELRCDPISGHTALYWYRQSLGQGLEFLIYFQGNSAPDKSGLPSDRFSAERTGGSVSTLTIQRTQQEDSAVYLCASSLGRSYEQYFGPGTRLTVT.